This is a list of T cell receptor beta chains from one sample in a study of post-analysis software for immune sequencing data. TCRdb called the PCR reads again in MiXCR, with one record for every CDR3 protein. The sample contains about 820,000 distinct CDR3 sequences, approximately 53% of which appear only once. Specimen: blood. These receptors came from a girl aged 10-17 years with multiple sclerosis. Both conserved end residues are part of each CDR3. Not all rows give a size; the values are once, few, many and, for expanded clones, a class.

clone size,CDR3 length,V gene,CDR3 protein
-,15,TRBV20-1,CSASRAGGPNNEQFF
-,15,TRBV3-1,CASSQGWGRGVIQYF
few,13,TRBV10-2,CASTGLTSYEQYF
-,15,TRBV21-1,CASSKSCRGPYEQYF
-,14,TRBV7-9,CASSLSPQREGYTF
-,16,TRBV7-2,CASSLTGGEPYYGYTF
-,16,TRBV15,CATSRARAGGFNEQFF
-,17,TRBV7-9,CASSPSWDPTTNEKLFF
-,14,TRBV29-1,CSVCPRGTYNEQFF
-,11,TRBV20-1,CSLGGQETQYF
-,12,TRBV6-6,CASSLDKYTQYF
-,14,TRBV7-9,CASSWGRTWSTQYF
-,13,TRBV5-1,CASSLSRIDTQYF
few,16,TRBV2,CASIAPGSDSYNEQFF
-,12,TRBV5-1,CASSLGTDTRYF
-,16,TRBV5-1,CASSLGQGVSSYEQYF
once,15,TRBV20-1,CSARAHGNGTDTQYF
-,14,TRBV30,CAWSGVSAGQPQHF
-,17,TRBV6-5,CASSYLVTGGAGNEQFF
-,15,TRBV7-2,CASSLSPSFLYEQYF
-,12,TRBV29-1,CSTPDGKRGYTF
-,14,TRBV6-6,CASSYAAGGLTIYF
-,14,TRBV7-4,CASSSGTSTDTQYF
-,13,TRBV30,CAWRLAGGETQYF
-,12,TRBV20-1,CSARTSYNEQYF
few,17,TRBV5-5,CASSWGKDRANSYEQYF
few,15,TRBV15,CATSRDPWVLDGYTF
few,14,TRBV29-1,CSVARGRDKNIQYF
-,13,TRBV12-3/TRBV12-4,CASGRQGTYEQYF
-,13,TRBV10-3,CGIRRDTQETQYF
-,13,TRBV6-4,CASSEQPGTEAFF
-,16,TRBV7-9,CASSSQTGLSSYEQYF
-,14,TRBV10-2,CAGTGGTTLYEQYF
-,12,TRBV3-1,CASSQAGFGQYF
-,14,TRBV20-1,CIAADSLSTDTQYF
-,13,TRBV15,CATSRTSNQPQHF
few,14,TRBV20-1,CSAPGLGLKNIQYF
-,18,TRBV20-1,CSARDWGGGRLKGGGYTF
-,14,TRBV12-3/TRBV12-4,CASISTSGANEQFF
few,15,TRBV20-1,CSARAMGGSSYEQYF
-,16,TRBV20-1,CSARDDATRGSYGQYF
few,15,TRBV20-1,CSANKPGESTDTQYF
few,15,TRBV29-1,CSVPRGGVGTTEAFF
few,18,TRBV5-1,CASSLALAGGHPSYEQYF
-,13,TRBV6-5,CASRLFSPGELFF
-,17,TRBV21-1,CASSKLERDGGFYEQYF
-,14,TRBV20-1,CSARDWKGGNEQFF
few,12,TRBV12-5,CASAPLTGERFF
-,14,TRBV28,CASSRRDRKETQYF
-,16,TRBV15,CATSRSSGGLPYEQYF
few,14,TRBV6-2/TRBV6-3,CASSYLGGDQPQHF
-,17,TRBV15,CATSRDPHTGYNTEAFF
-,15,TRBV12-3/TRBV12-4,CASSGEGKAKNIQYF
-,15,TRBV24-1,CATARTGPYTDTQYF
-,15,TRBV5-1,CASSSTGTEDYEQYF
-,14,TRBV9,CASSVGGQSYEQYF
-,12,TRBV5-6,CASSADIGGYTF